This entry concerns a single TCR beta chain. Its antigen remains unknown. Conventional CD4 T cells were sorted as CD4+CD127+ cells. This record comes from a study of B cell selection in AIRE deficiency. The V and J ends lost 6 bases and 2 bases respectively, with 10 bases between them. The germline V gene has CDR1 MNHEY and CDR2 SVGAGI. There are 13 residues in the CDR3. The method was immunoSEQ multiplex PCR; TCRdb's version includes in-frame clones alone and lacks a portion of them. The sample carries roughly 25,000 clones, around 97% recorded once. Whole-study findings and limits: About 30.6% of healthy-shared Treg sequences were found among patient Tconv cells. Shared Treg sequences had shorter CDR3s, biased toward rearrangements with few non-templated insertions.

The chain combines TRBV6-5 with TRBJ1-1, with D unclear. The receptor was derived from a human donor with AIRE deficiency. Material: conventional CD4+ T cells sorted from PBMCs. The CDR3 nucleotides read TGTGCCAGCAGCCTCTGGATTAACACTGAAGCTTTCTTT. Its translation: CASSLWINTEAFF.